This T cell receptor beta chain was recorded in a study of T cells expressing NK-cell markers. For each CDR3 protein, TCRdb gives one entry from its re-call of the 5' RACE reads, without DNA. Its clone listing holds about 260,000 distinct CDR3 sequences. The CDR3 spans 14 residues. The origin of this receptor is a man aged 18 to 30 in good health. V usage is TRBV12-3 or TRBV12-4 and J usage is TRBJ2-1; TCRdb's assignment of TRBD2 cannot be checked, as there is no DNA. The sample consisted of blood T cells: a sorted CD56 or NKG2C T cell subset, CD4+ or CD8+ T cells, or bulk PBMC T cells (not recorded which). The CDR3 is CASSLTSGHREQFF.